Described below is a single TCR beta chain sequence and its context. Its antigen is still unknown. Time point reported: neoterminal ileum biopsy at postoperative endoscopy, about 6 months after surgery. V lost 5 bases to trimming and J lost 0 bases, with 19 bases between them. The CDR3 contains 17 residues. From germline, CDR1 is KGHSH and CDR2 LQKENI. The sample belongs to a study of T cell repertoires in ileal Crohn's disease. In the study overall: At surgery, around 40% of patients smoked, with median disease duration roughly 7.7 years.

Repertoires were generated with immunoSEQ multiplex PCR, while TCRdb's copy carries only in-frame clones and drops some. The sample contains approximately 15,000 clones, over 70% of which appear only once. Study-level results: Clonality above 26.8% at surgery always came with endoscopic recurrence. Mucosal expansions were suggested to be mainly CD8 T cells.

The TCR was taken from an adult with Crohn's disease. The sample taken for sequencing was ileal tissue. The V and J genes are TRBV18 and TRBJ1-1; D is unresolved. DNA for the CDR3: TGTGCCAGCTCATACTTTGCGGGCCGGGAGGTGAACACTGAAGCTTTCTTT. Residues: CASSYFAGREVNTEAFF.